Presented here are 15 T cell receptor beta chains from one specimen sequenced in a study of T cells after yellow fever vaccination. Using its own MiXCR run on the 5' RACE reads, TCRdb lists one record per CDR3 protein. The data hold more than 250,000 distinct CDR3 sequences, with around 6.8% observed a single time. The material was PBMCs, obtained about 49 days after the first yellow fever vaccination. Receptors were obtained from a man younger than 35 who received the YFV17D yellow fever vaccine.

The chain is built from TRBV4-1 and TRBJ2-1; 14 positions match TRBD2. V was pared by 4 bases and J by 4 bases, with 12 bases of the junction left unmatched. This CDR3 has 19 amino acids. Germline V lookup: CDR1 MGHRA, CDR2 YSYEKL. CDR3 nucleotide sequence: TGCGCCAGCAGCCTCCGACTAGCGGGGGGGCCGCGTTGGTACAATGAGCAGTTCTTC. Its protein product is CASSLRLAGGPRWYNEQFF.

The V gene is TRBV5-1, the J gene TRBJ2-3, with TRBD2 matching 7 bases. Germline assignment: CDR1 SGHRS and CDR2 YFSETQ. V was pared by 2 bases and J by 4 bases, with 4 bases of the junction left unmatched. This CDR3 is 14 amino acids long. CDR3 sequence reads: CASSFQAGPDTQYF. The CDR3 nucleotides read TGCGCCAGCAGCTTCCAAGCGGGGCCAGATACGCAGTATTTT.

The CDR3: CSVAGVDTGELFF. CDR3 bases: TGCAGCGTTGCCGGGGTGGACACCGGGGAGCTGTTTTTT. The genes are TRBV29-1 and TRBJ2-2, with D perhaps TRBD2 (5 bases). Germline V CDR1 and CDR2: SQVTM, ANQGSEA. V lost 4 bases, J lost 3 bases, and 9 bases lay in between. The CDR3 has 13 residues.

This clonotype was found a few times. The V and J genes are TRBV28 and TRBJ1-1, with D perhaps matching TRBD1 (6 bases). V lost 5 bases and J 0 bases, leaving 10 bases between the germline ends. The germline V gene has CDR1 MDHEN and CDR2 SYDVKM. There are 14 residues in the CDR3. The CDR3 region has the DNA TGTGCCAGCAGTCGGGGGCTAATGAACACTGAAGCTTTCTTT. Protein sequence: CASSRGLMNTEAFF.

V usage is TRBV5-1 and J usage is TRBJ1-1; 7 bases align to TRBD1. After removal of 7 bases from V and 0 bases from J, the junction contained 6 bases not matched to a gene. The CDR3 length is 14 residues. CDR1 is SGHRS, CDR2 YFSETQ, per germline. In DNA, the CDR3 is TGCGCCAGCTGCCCGGGACAGATGAACACTGAAGCTTTCTTT. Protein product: CASCPGQMNTEAFF. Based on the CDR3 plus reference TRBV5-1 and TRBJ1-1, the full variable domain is KAGVTQTPRYLIKTRGQQVTLSCSPISGHRSVSWYQQTPGQGLQFLFEYFSETQRNKGNFPGRFSGRQFSNSRSEMNVSTLELGDSALYLCASCPGQMNTEAFFGQGTRLTVV.

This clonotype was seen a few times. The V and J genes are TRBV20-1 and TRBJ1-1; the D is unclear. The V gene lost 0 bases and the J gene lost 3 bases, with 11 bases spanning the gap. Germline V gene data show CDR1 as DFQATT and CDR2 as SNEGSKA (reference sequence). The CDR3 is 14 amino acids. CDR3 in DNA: TGCAGTGCTAGAGATCCGATGGTAGACACTGAAGCTTTCTTT. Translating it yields CSARDPMVDTEAFF.

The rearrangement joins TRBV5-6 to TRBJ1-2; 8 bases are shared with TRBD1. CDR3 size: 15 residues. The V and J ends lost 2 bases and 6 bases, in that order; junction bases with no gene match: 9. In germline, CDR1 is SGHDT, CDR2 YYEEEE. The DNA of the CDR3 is TGTGCCAGCAGCTTACTTGACAGGGGTTTTGATGGCTACACCTTC. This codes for CASSLLDRGFDGYTF. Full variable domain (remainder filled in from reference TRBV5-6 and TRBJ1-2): DAGVTQSPTHLIKTRGQQVTLRCSPKSGHDTVSWYQQALGQGPQFIFQYYEEEERQRGNFPDRFSGHQFPNYSSELNVNALLLGDSALYLCASSLLDRGFDGYTFGSGTRLTVV.

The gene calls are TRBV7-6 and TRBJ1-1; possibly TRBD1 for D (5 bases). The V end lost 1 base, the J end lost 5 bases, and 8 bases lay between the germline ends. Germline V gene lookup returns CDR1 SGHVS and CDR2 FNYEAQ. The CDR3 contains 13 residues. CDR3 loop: CASSLGDGTEAFF. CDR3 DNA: TGTGCCAGCAGCTTAGGGGACGGAACTGAAGCTTTCTTT.

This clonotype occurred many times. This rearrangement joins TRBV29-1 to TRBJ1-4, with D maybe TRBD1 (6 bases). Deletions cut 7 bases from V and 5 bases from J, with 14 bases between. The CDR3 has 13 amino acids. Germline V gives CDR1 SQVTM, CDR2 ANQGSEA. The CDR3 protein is CSASGAYNEKLFF. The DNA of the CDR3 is TGCAGCGCCTCAGGGGCCTACAATGAAAAACTGTTTTTT.

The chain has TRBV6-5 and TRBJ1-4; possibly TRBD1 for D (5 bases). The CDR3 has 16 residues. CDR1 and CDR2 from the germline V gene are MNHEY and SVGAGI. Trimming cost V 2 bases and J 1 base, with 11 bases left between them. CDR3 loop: CASSYRLGETNEKLFF. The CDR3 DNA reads TGTGCCAGCAGTTACCGGCTGGGGGAAACTAATGAAAAACTGTTTTTT.

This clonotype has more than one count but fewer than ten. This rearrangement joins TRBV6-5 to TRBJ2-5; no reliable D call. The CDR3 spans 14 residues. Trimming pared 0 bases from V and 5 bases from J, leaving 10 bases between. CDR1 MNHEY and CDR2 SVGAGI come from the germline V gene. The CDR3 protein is CASSYSQELETQYF. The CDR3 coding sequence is TGTGCCAGCAGTTACTCCCAGGAATTGGAGACCCAGTACTTC.

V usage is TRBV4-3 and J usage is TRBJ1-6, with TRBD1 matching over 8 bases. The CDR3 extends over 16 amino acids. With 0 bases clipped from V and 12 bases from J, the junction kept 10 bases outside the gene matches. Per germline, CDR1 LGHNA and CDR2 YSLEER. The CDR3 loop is CASSQETGQGGRPLHF. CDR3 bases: TGCGCCAGCAGCCAAGAGACCGGACAGGGTGGTCGACCCCTCCACTTT.

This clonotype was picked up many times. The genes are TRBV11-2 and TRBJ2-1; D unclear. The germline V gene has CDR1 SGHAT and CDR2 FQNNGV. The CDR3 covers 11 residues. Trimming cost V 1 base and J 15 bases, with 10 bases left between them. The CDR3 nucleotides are TGTGCCAGCAGCTTAGTCCTTGGAACGTTCTTC. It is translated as CASSLVLGTFF.

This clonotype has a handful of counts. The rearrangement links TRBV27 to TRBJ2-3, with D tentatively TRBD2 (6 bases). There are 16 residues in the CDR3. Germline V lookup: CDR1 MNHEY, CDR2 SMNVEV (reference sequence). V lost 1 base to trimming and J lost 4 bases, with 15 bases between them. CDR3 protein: CASSLYNGGDSDTQYF. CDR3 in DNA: TGTGCCAGCAGTTTATACAATGGCGGGGACTCAGATACGCAGTATTTT.

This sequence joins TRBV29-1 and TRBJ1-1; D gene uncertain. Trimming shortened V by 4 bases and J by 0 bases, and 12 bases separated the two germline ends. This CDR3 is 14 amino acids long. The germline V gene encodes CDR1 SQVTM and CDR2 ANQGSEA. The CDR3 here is CSVGPSGMNTEAFF. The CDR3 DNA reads TGCAGCGTTGGTCCGAGCGGCATGAACACTGAAGCTTTCTTT. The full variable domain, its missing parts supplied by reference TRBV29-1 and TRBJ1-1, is SAVISQKPSRDICQRGTSLTIQCQVDSQVTMMFWYRQQPGQSLTLIATANQGSEATYESGFVIDKFPISRPNLTFSTLTVSNMSPEDSSIYLCSVGPSGMNTEAFFGQGTRLTVV.